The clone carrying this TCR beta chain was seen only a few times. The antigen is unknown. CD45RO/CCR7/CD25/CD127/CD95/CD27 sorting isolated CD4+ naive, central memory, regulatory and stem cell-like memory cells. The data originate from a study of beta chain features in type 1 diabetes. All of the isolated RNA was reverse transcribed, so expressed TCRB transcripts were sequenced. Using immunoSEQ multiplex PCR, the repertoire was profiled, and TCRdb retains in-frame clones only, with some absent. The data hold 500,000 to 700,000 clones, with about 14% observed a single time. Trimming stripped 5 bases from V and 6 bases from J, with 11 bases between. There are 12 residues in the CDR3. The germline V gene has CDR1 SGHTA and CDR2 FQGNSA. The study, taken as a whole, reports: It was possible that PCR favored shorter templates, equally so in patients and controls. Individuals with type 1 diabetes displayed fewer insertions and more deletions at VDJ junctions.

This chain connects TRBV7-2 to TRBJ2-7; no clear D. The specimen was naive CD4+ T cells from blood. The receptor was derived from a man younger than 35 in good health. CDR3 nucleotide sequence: TGTGCCAGCAGCCCCCTGCATGGCGAGCAGTACTTC. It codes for CASSPLHGEQYF.